Following are 18 T cell receptor beta chains from one sample sequenced in a study of Tregs in tolerant kidney transplant recipients. Profiling relied on immunoSEQ multiplex PCR, and the TCRdb table lists in-frame clones only, not all of them. The data contain some 71,000 clones, roughly nine tenths of them singletons. Specimen: CD4+ T cells from blood, collected before the transplant. The source is a human donor who received a combined kidney and bone marrow transplant.

This chain links TRBV6-4 with TRBJ2-3; TRBD2 might be the D (5 bases). The CDR3 spans 15 residues. V lost 2 bases and J lost 2, with 11 bases in between. In germline, CDR1 is MRHNA, CDR2 SNTAGT. The CDR3 loop is CASSDGLGPTDTQYF. Here the CDR3 DNA reads TGTGCCAGCAGTGACGGACTGGGCCCCACAGATACGCAGTATTTT.

The gene calls are TRBV29-1 and TRBJ2-7, with 7 positions matching TRBD2. This CDR3 contains 14 residues. CDR1 and CDR2 (germline): SQVTM, ANQGSEA. After removal of 0 bases from V and 6 bases from J, the junction contained 8 bases not matched to a gene. The DNA of the CDR3 is TGCAGCGTTGAAGATCTGGGTGGGAGGGGCGAGCAGTACTTC. This encodes CSVEDLGGRGEQYF.

In DNA, the CDR3 is TGTGCCAGCAGCTGGACAGGGGGGAATGAAAAACTGTTTTTT. The encoded protein is CASSWTGGNEKLFF. J is TRBJ1-4 and V is TRBV13, with 10 bases that match TRBD1. The CDR3 spans 14 residues. The germline V gene encodes CDR1 PRHDT and CDR2 FYEKMQ (reference sequence). Losses at the gene ends were 4 bases for V and 5 bases for J; bases not matched to a gene: 1.

The gene calls are TRBV18 and TRBJ2-7; a weak D match, TRBD2 (5 bases). V was clipped by 2 bases and J by 2 bases, with 13 bases between them. There are 15 residues in the CDR3. Per the germline V gene, CDR1 is KGHSH and CDR2 is LQKENI. The CDR3 loop reads CASSPGSGLPYEQYF. In DNA form, the CDR3 reads TGTGCCAGCTCACCAGGGAGCGGCCTACCCTACGAGCAGTACTTC.

The chain uses TRBV2 and TRBJ2-7; D is possibly TRBD1 (5 bases). Germline CDR1 SNHLY, CDR2 FYNNEI. Trimming cost V 7 bases and J 0 bases, with 10 bases left between them. CDR3 length: 13 amino acids. The CDR3 DNA sequence: TGTGCCAGCACCGCCACAGGCTCCTACGAGCAGTACTTC. This codes for CASTATGSYEQYF.

The chain has TRBV30 and TRBJ1-5; D perhaps matches TRBD1 (6 bases). Trimming left V 0 bases short and J 4 bases short, with 13 bases between. The CDR3 loop spans 15 amino acids. CDR1 and CDR2 from the germline V gene are GTSNPN and SVGIG (reference sequence). The CDR3: CAWSVRRGGNQPQHF. DNA of the CDR3: TGTGCCTGGAGTGTACGGAGGGGGGGAAATCAGCCCCAGCATTTT.

The rearrangement links TRBV28 to TRBJ2-1; the D gene is possibly TRBD1 (5 bases). The V gene's germline CDR1 is MDHEN and CDR2 SYDVKM. V shed 6 bases and J shed 7 bases, with 13 bases lying between them. CDR3 size: 13 residues. The CDR3 spells CASRSHDRNEQFF. The CDR3 DNA reads as TGTGCCAGCAGGAGCCACGACAGAAATGAGCAGTTCTTC.

This rearrangement joins TRBV28 to TRBJ2-7, with a tentative D call TRBD1 (6 bases). CDR3 length equals 15 residues. The germline V gene has CDR1 MDHEN and CDR2 SYDVKM. Trimming removed 4 bases from V and 5 bases from J, with 18 bases in between. The CDR3, as DNA: TGTGCCAGCAGTTCACCTCCACAGGGTAATAACGAGCAGTACTTC. Protein: CASSSPPQGNNEQYF.

V and J are TRBV2 and TRBJ2-5; TRBD2 matches 8 bases. This CDR3 region has 12 residues. V trimming: 7 bases; J trimming: 4 bases; junction bases outside the gene matches: 2. The germline V gene has CDR1 SNHLY and CDR2 FYNNEI. For the CDR3, the DNA is TGTGCCAGCAACCTAGCGGGAGAGACCCAGTACTTC. Encoded protein: CASNLAGETQYF. The entire variable domain, with the rest obtained from reference TRBV2 and TRBJ2-5, is as follows: EPEVTQTPSHQVTQMGQEVILRCVPISNHLYFYWYRQILGQKVEFLVSFYNNEISEKSEIFDDQFSVERPDGSNFTLKIRSTKLEDSAMYFCASNLAGETQYFGPGTRLLVL.

The table lists this clone with a count of one. This chain uses TRBV6-5 with TRBJ2-7; D is possibly TRBD1 (8 bases). CDR1 is MNHEY, CDR2 SVGAGI, per germline. This CDR3 is 15 amino acids long. V lost 5 bases to trimming and J lost 1 base, with 15 bases between them. The CDR3 protein is CASSRSQGGSYEQYF. CDR3 nucleotide sequence: TGTGCCAGCAGTCGATCACAGGGGGGGTCCTACGAGCAGTACTTC.

The CDR3 region is CASRARELTEAFF. DNA for the CDR3: TGTGCCAGCAGAGCTCGGGAGCTCACTGAAGCTTTCTTT. J is TRBJ1-1 and V is TRBV2; D uncertain. V gave up 6 bases and J gave up 4 bases, with 12 bases separating them. Germline assignment: CDR1 SNHLY and CDR2 FYNNEI. This CDR3 contains 13 residues.

This clone was picked up one time. The genes are TRBV18 and TRBJ1-1; TRBD1 is a possible D gene (5 bases). CDR1 KGHSH and CDR2 LQKENI come from the germline V gene. This CDR3 region has 12 residues. V dropped 3 bases and J dropped 10 bases, with 12 bases sitting between them. CDR3 sequence reads: CASSPDSQAAFF. Here the CDR3 DNA reads TGTGCCAGCTCACCCGACTCACAGGCAGCTTTCTTT. The complete variable domain, with remaining parts taken from reference TRBV18 and TRBJ1-1, reads NAGVMQNPRHLVRRRGQEARLRCSPMKGHSHVYWYRQLPEEGLKFMVYLQKENIIDESGMPKERFSAEFPKEGPSILRIQQVVRGDSAAYFCASSPDSQAAFFGQGTRLTVV.

The chain has TRBV18 and TRBJ2-2, with D perhaps TRBD1 (5 bases). Germline V CDR1 and CDR2: KGHSH, LQKENI. The CDR3 is 16 residues long. V was clipped by 0 bases and J by 3 bases, with 11 bases between them. The CDR3 DNA sequence: TGTGCCAGCTCACCACCGCAGGGCCCGTACACCGGGGAGCTGTTTTTT. It is translated as CASSPPQGPYTGELFF.

The chain links TRBV28 to TRBJ2-2, with 8 bases identical to TRBD1. CDR1 and CDR2 (germline): MDHEN, SYDVKM. The CDR3 covers 16 residues. V gave up 5 bases and J gave up 7 bases; unmatched junction bases: 12. CDR3 DNA: TGTGCCAGCAGTAGCCGCATCCCAGGGGGCAACGGGGAGCTGTTTTTT. This translates into CASSSRIPGGNGELFF. Looking up the rest from reference TRBV28 and TRBJ2-2 gives the full variable domain: DVKVTQSSRYLVKRTGEKVFLECVQDMDHENMFWYRQDPGLGLRLIYFSYDVKMKEKGDIPEGYSVSREKKERFSLILESASTNQTSMYLCASSSRIPGGNGELFFGEGSRLTVL.

This sequence joins TRBV6-6 and TRBJ1-5, with 9 bases fitting TRBD1. V dropped 6 bases and J dropped 0; count of bases not matched to a gene: 6. This CDR3 spans 16 amino acids. Germline V lookup: CDR1 MNHNY, CDR2 SVGAGI (reference sequence). DNA for the CDR3: TGTGCCAGCAGCCTCGGGACAGGGATTAGCAATCAGCCCCAGCATTTT. Amino acid sequence: CASSLGTGISNQPQHF.

The gene calls are TRBV6-4 and TRBJ1-5; no reliable D call. The CDR3 runs 13 residues. V lost 6 bases to trimming and J lost 4 bases, with 10 bases between them. Germline V gene lookup returns CDR1 MRHNA and CDR2 SNTAGT. The CDR3 nucleotides are TGTGCCAGCAGCACAGCTTTAAATCAGCCCCAGCATTTT. Its translation is CASSTALNQPQHF.

V is TRBV2 and J is TRBJ2-2, with 7 bases lining up with TRBD1. Germline values: CDR1 SNHLY, CDR2 FYNNEI. The V and J ends lost 5 bases and 0 bases, in that order; junction bases with no gene match: 3. CDR3 size: 15 residues. CDR3 nucleotides: TGTGCCAGCAGTAGGGACAGAACGAACACCGGGGAGCTGTTTTTT. The encoded protein is CASSRDRTNTGELFF. Complete variable domain (other parts from reference TRBV2 and TRBJ2-2): EPEVTQTPSHQVTQMGQEVILRCVPISNHLYFYWYRQILGQKVEFLVSFYNNEISEKSEIFDDQFSVERPDGSNFTLKIRSTKLEDSAMYFCASSRDRTNTGELFFGEGSRLTVL.

V and J are TRBV29-1 and TRBJ2-3; D is unresolved. This CDR3 is 11 amino acids long. Germline CDR1 is SQVTM and CDR2 is ANQGSEA. CDR3 region: CGGASTDTQYF. CDR3 nucleotides: TGCGGTGGAGCTAGCACAGATACGCAGTATTTT.